The 27 T cell receptor beta chains listed next were all sequenced from one sample in a study of T cells in Graves' hyperthyroidism and ophthalmopathy. From RNA transcripts, TCR beta CDR3 regions were amplified. During a first-round RT-PCR of the TCR CDR3, the HTBI primer set was used. A single record per CDR3 protein comes from TCRdb applying MiXCR to the multiplex PCR reads. The table includes 550,000 to 800,000 distinct CDR3 sequences, 15% to 20% detected once. Sequenced sample: blood. These receptors came from a man in his fifties or sixties with Graves' hyperthyroidism.

This clonotype was observed at least ten times. This chain connects TRBV6-1 to TRBJ1-1, with D tentatively TRBD1 (5 bases). CDR3 length: 14 amino acids. Per germline, CDR1 MNHNS and CDR2 SASEGT. The ends were cut back, 5 bases at V and 5 bases at J, with 15 bases in the middle. The CDR3 DNA is TGTGCCAGCAGTCGTCTCGGTGGGGGGACTGAAGCTTTCTTT. This codes for CASSRLGGGTEAFF.

The chain joins TRBV29-1 to TRBJ2-1; D remains unclear. The CDR3 extends over 15 amino acids. With 0 bases removed from V and 0 bases from J, the gap between germline ends came to 9 bases. Germline V CDR1 and CDR2: SQVTM, ANQGSEA. The CDR3 reads CSVEEGRNSYNEQFF. In nucleotides, the CDR3 is TGCAGCGTTGAAGAAGGGCGGAACTCCTACAATGAGCAGTTCTTC.

This clonotype was recorded at least ten times. This chain connects TRBV2 to TRBJ2-2; the match to TRBD1 covers 10 bases. Germline V gene lookup returns CDR1 SNHLY and CDR2 FYNNEI. This CDR3 is 15 amino acids long. V lost 8 bases to trimming and J lost 5 bases; unmatched junction nucleotides: 8. The DNA for the CDR3 is TGTGCCAGCCGCTTCGGGACAGGGGCAACCGGGGAGCTGTTTTTT. It is translated as CASRFGTGATGELFF.

This clonotype was recorded a few times. V and J are TRBV30 and TRBJ1-5; a weak D match, TRBD1 (5 bases). The CDR3 runs 14 residues. The V and J ends lost 2 bases and 5 bases respectively, with 13 bases between them. Germline V CDR1 and CDR2: GTSNPN, SVGIG (reference sequence). The CDR3 bases are TGTGCCTGGAGTTTGGGCAGAGGGGATCAGCCCCAGCATTTT. Its translation: CAWSLGRGDQPQHF. Full variable domain (outside the CDR3, taken from reference TRBV30 and TRBJ1-5): SQTIHQWPATLVQPVGSPLSLECTVEGTSNPNLYWYRQAAGRGLQLLFYSVGIGQISSEVPQNLSASRPQDRQFILSSKKLLLSDSGFYLCAWSLGRGDQPQHFGDGTRLSIL.

This clonotype has a handful of counts. Mismatch with germline at one junction end may stem from a read error. CDR3 bases: TGTGCCAGCCCACCACCGTACAGGGGAGTAGAGACCCAGTACTTC. Its translation is CASPPPYRGVETQYF. The chain links TRBV18 to TRBJ2-5, with TRBD1 identical over 7 bases. Looked up from germline, CDR1 is KGHSH and CDR2 is LQKENI. CDR3 size: 15 residues.

The rearrangement joins TRBV20-1 to TRBJ2-1; 9 bases match TRBD2. V was pared by 6 bases and J by 5 bases, with 11 bases of the junction left unmatched. CDR3 size: 15 residues. Germline CDR1 DFQATT, CDR2 SNEGSKA (reference sequence). CDR3 loop: CSASPWLAGNNEQFF. In DNA form, the CDR3 reads TGCAGTGCGAGTCCTTGGCTAGCGGGAAACAATGAGCAGTTCTTC.

This clonotype was detected many times. V gene TRBV12-3 or TRBV12-4 combines with J gene TRBJ1-5, with unresolved D. The CDR3 covers 17 residues. V lost 1 base and J lost 7, with 20 bases in between. This chain's CDR3 is CASSLDSESKVRQPQHF. Here the CDR3 DNA reads TGTGCCAGCAGTTTAGATTCGGAGAGTAAGGTCCGGCAGCCCCAGCATTTT.

At least ten counts were recorded for this clonotype. The rearrangement uses TRBV10-3 and TRBJ2-1; 9 bases agree with TRBD1. CDR3 length equals 16 residues. Germline assignment: CDR1 ENHRY and CDR2 SYGVKD. J gave up 3 bases and V 4 bases, and 7 bases lay outside the gene matches. This CDR3 is CAISARTGDFYNEQFF. As DNA, the CDR3 is TGTGCCATCAGTGCCCGGACAGGGGACTTCTACAATGAGCAGTTCTTC.

The rearrangement joins TRBV20-1 to TRBJ2-7; TRBD1 or TRBD2 may be the D gene (5 bases each). Trimming removed 5 bases at V and 1 base at J, with 21 bases between. The CDR3 has 16 residues. CDR1 and CDR2 (germline): DFQATT, SNEGSKA (reference sequence). The CDR3 DNA sequence: TGCAGTGCTCGGGACCCAAATACGGGTCAGTCCTACGAGCAGTACTTC. Its protein product is CSARDPNTGQSYEQYF.

This sequence joins TRBV10-2 and TRBJ2-1; D is undetermined. The V end lost 2 bases, the J end lost 9 bases, and 5 bases lay between the germline ends. Germline assignment: CDR1 WSHSY and CDR2 SAAADI. The CDR3 has 11 residues. The CDR3 region has the DNA TGCGCCAGCAGTGAGATAGCTGAGCAGTTCTTC. Residues: CASSEIAEQFF.

The chain employs TRBV19 and TRBJ2-7, with 11 positions matching TRBD1. The CDR3 runs to 15 residues. Trimming cost V 7 bases and J 1 base; bases outside gene matches: 6. CDR1 and CDR2 (germline): LNHDA, SQIVND (reference sequence). CDR3 sequence (DNA): TGTGCCAGTAAGGAGGGGACAGGGGGGTCCTACGAGCAGTACTTC. Amino acids: CASKEGTGGSYEQYF.

This clonotype was seen only a few times. The chain combines TRBV5-1 with TRBJ1-1; D is undetermined. Trimming took off 0 bases at V and 1 base at J, with 13 bases between the two ends. Germline CDR1 is SGHRS and CDR2 is YFSETQ. The CDR3 loop spans 16 amino acids. The CDR3 bases are TGCGCCAGCAGCTTGGCTCTTTTACATCCGAACACTGAAGCTTTCTTT. Protein: CASSLALLHPNTEAFF. Looking up the rest from reference TRBV5-1 and TRBJ1-1 gives the full variable domain: KAGVTQTPRYLIKTRGQQVTLSCSPISGHRSVSWYQQTPGQGLQFLFEYFSETQRNKGNFPGRFSGRQFSNSRSEMNVSTLELGDSALYLCASSLALLHPNTEAFFGQGTRLTVV.

This clonotype appeared many times. CDR3 coding DNA: TGTGCCAGCAGTGAATTCTACGTGGGGCGCGATCAGCCCCAGCATTTT. Amino acid sequence: CASSEFYVGRDQPQHF. The chain recombines TRBV2 with TRBJ1-5; the D gene is possibly TRBD1 (5 bases). From germline, CDR1 is SNHLY and CDR2 FYNNEI. This CDR3 spans 16 amino acids. Trimming shortened V by 2 bases and J by 5 bases, and 16 bases separated the two germline ends.

This clonotype was counted between two and nine times. The chain has TRBV14 and TRBJ2-7; D might be TRBD1 (5 bases). V was trimmed by 2 bases and J by 3 bases, leaving 23 bases between them. This CDR3 has 18 amino acids. Germline V gene sequence: CDR1 SGHDN, CDR2 FVKESK. The CDR3: CASSQFAFQDRSYYEQYF. The CDR3 DNA reads as TGTGCCAGCAGCCAATTTGCTTTTCAAGACAGAAGTTACTACGAGCAGTACTTC.

This chain connects TRBV11-3 to TRBJ1-1; 9 bases fit TRBD1. This CDR3 is 18 amino acids long. Trimming removed 5 bases from V and 4 bases from J; junction bases left unmatched: 17. The germline V gene has CDR1 SGHNT and CDR2 YENEEA. The CDR3 DNA is TGTGCCAGCAGCAAAGTTGGGACTGGACAGGGGTTGACCACTGAAGCTTTCTTT. Translating gives CASSKVGTGQGLTTEAFF.

This clonotype came up a few times. The rearrangement uses TRBV6-2 or TRBV6-3 and TRBJ2-7; no clear D. V was cut by 5 bases and J by 6 bases, with 8 bases left in between. Germline CDR1 and CDR2: MNHEY and SVGEGT. This CDR3 has 11 amino acids. Written as DNA, the CDR3 is TGTGCCAGCAGTCAGCAAACCGAGCAGTACTTC. Amino acid sequence: CASSQQTEQYF.

The gene calls are TRBV5-1 and TRBJ2-7; D is possibly TRBD2 (5 bases). The CDR3 runs 13 residues. Between the trimmed V and J ends, which lost 6 bases and 3 bases, there was a span of 13 bases. In germline, CDR1 is SGHRS, CDR2 YFSETQ. The DNA of the CDR3 is TGCGCCAGCACGGTCGGAGGTTACTACGAGCAGTACTTC. Its translation: CASTVGGYYEQYF.

In the case of this clonotype: A junction boundary mismatches the germline segment, possibly from a read error. The gene calls are TRBV28 and TRBJ1-6; TRBD1 matches 7 bases. This CDR3 contains 13 residues. Germline CDR1 MDHEN, CDR2 SYDVKM. Written as DNA, the CDR3 is TGTGCCAGCGGACAGGCCGGTAATTCACCCCCCCACTTT. Protein sequence: CASGQAGNSPPHF.

This clonotype has a count of ten or more. This rearrangement joins TRBV2 to TRBJ1-5; maybe TRBD1 (5 bases). This CDR3 region has 13 residues. Trimming removed 8 bases at V and 6 bases at J, with 14 bases between. Germline lookup yields CDR1 SNHLY and CDR2 FYNNEI. CDR3 nucleotides: TGTGCCAGCCTGGCAGGGCAAGCTCAGCCCCAGCATTTT. Protein: CASLAGQAQPQHF.

This clonotype occurred a few times. In DNA, the CDR3 is TGCAGTTCTCTGACCAGCGGGACCTCTTACGAGCAGTACTTC. Encoded protein: CSSLTSGTSYEQYF. The chain joins TRBV20-1 to TRBJ2-7, with 7 bases lining up with TRBD2. CDR3 length: 14 amino acids. Trimming cost V 8 bases and J 4 bases; bases outside gene matches: 14. Germline V gene sequence: CDR1 DFQATT, CDR2 SNEGSKA (reference sequence).

In the case of this clonotype: A read error may produce the germline difference seen at one junction end. The rearrangement links TRBV5-5 to TRBJ2-1; D not certain. This CDR3 has 15 residues. The V gene's germline CDR1 is SGHKS and CDR2 YYEKEE (reference sequence). This chain's CDR3 is CASRLTANSHNEQFF. The CDR3 coding sequence is TGTGCCAGCAGATTGACTGCAAACTCCCACAATGAGCAGTTCTTC.

About this clonotype itself: A read error may account for a junction end that differs from germline. V is TRBV10-2 and J is TRBJ2-7, with 11 nucleotides matching TRBD2. Looked up from germline, CDR1 is WSHSY and CDR2 is SAAADI. The CDR3 contains 17 residues. DNA for the CDR3: TGCGCCAGCAGCGATTTGCCAATAAGACTAGCGGGAAACGAGCGGTACTTC. It yields the protein CASSDLPIRLAGNERYF.

V gene TRBV9 combines with J gene TRBJ1-2; a weak D match, TRBD1 (5 bases). Germline V lookup: CDR1 SGDLS, CDR2 YYNGEE. Deletions cut 0 bases from V and 4 bases from J, with 16 bases between. This CDR3 spans 16 amino acids. For the CDR3, the DNA is TGTGCCAGCAGCGTAGGAGGGGAGGTTACTAGCTATGGCTACACCTTC. Its translation is CASSVGGEVTSYGYTF.

This chain uses TRBV11-2 with TRBJ2-3; 7 bases map to TRBD1. The CDR3 totals 15 residues. Trimming removed 5 bases from V and 4 bases from J; junction bases left unmatched: 9. Germline CDR1 SGHAT, CDR2 FQNNGV. CDR3: CASSRTGGVADTQYF. CDR3 in DNA: TGTGCCAGCAGCAGGACAGGTGGAGTAGCAGATACGCAGTATTTT.

This clonotype has a count of ten or more. This chain uses TRBV28 with TRBJ2-1; D is undetermined. This CDR3 region has 12 residues. Between the trimmed V and J ends, which lost 4 bases and 12 bases, there was a span of 13 bases. CDR1 MDHEN and CDR2 SYDVKM come from the germline V gene. The chain's CDR3 is CASSSRERVQFF. The CDR3 nucleotides read TGTGCCAGCAGTTCTAGGGAACGGGTGCAGTTCTTC.

Many counts were recorded for this clonotype. The chain couples TRBV12-3 or TRBV12-4 to TRBJ2-2; D is undetermined. This CDR3 is built from 13 residues. V was cut by 5 bases and J by 5 bases, with 9 bases left in between. Here the CDR3 DNA reads TGTGCCAGCAGTCAGCTAGAAACCGGGGAGCTGTTTTTT. This sequence encodes CASSQLETGELFF.

The table lists this clonotype with many counts. V and J are TRBV2 and TRBJ2-3; D perhaps matches TRBD2 (6 bases). The germline V gene encodes CDR1 SNHLY and CDR2 FYNNEI. Trimming left V 2 bases short and J 0 bases short, with 9 bases between. The length of the CDR3 is 15 residues. CDR3 DNA: TGTGCCAGCAGTGAAAGCGGGTCTAGCACAGATACGCAGTATTTT. Protein sequence: CASSESGSSTDTQYF.